The 26 T cell receptor beta chains listed next were all sequenced from one sample in a study of T cells in Graves' hyperthyroidism and ophthalmopathy. TCR beta CDR3 sequences were amplified from RNA transcripts. The HTBI primer set served for first-round RT-PCR of the TCR CDR3. TCRdb reprocessed the multiplex PCR reads with MiXCR, giving one entry per CDR3 protein. The repertoire consists of 600,000 or so distinct CDR3 sequences, with around 14% occurring once and the leading ten covering roughly 7%. Sample: blood. These receptors all come from a young woman with Graves' ophthalmopathy.

The chain combines TRBV20-1 with TRBJ2-1; D perhaps matches TRBD2 (6 bases). Germline loops: CDR1 DFQATT, CDR2 SNEGSKA (reference sequence). The CDR3 consists of 13 residues. V dropped 6 bases and J dropped 3 bases, with 12 bases sitting between them. DNA of the CDR3: TGCAGTGCGGGCGGGGAAAACTACAATGAGCAGTTCTTC. This gives the protein CSAGGENYNEQFF.

This clonotype was seen a few times. V and J are TRBV9 and TRBJ1-5; TRBD1 matches 7 bases. With V trimmed by 3 bases and J by 7 bases, 7 bases remained unmatched. Germline V lookup: CDR1 SGDLS, CDR2 YYNGEE. The CDR3 has 14 amino acids. CDR3 residues: CASSATGEGQPQHF. CDR3 nucleotides: TGTGCCAGCAGCGCCACAGGGGAGGGACAGCCCCAGCATTTT.

This clonotype occurred many times. The rearrangement uses TRBV2 and TRBJ2-3; TRBD1 aligns across 7 bases. With V trimmed by 8 bases and J by 2 bases, 10 bases remained unmatched. CDR1 is SNHLY and CDR2 is FYNNEI in the germline V gene. The CDR3 covers 15 residues. Here the CDR3 DNA reads TGTGCCAGCCCCAGGAAGGGACAGCCCACAGATACGCAGTATTTT. Protein: CASPRKGQPTDTQYF.

This clonotype was observed many times. This sequence joins TRBV5-1 and TRBJ1-1; 11 bases are a match to TRBD1. Germline CDR1 reads SGHRS; CDR2 reads YFSETQ. The CDR3 has 15 amino acids. J lost 5 bases, V lost 4 bases, and 7 bases had no gene match. CDR3 sequence: CASSSRTGGDTEAFF. The DNA for the CDR3 is TGCGCCAGCAGCAGCCGGACAGGGGGCGATACTGAAGCTTTCTTT.

This clonotype has a count of ten or more. The J gene is TRBJ1-1, the V gene TRBV2, with unresolved D. The germline gives CDR1 SNHLY, CDR2 FYNNEI. The CDR3 sequence is 12 residues long. V lost 4 bases and J lost 7, with 10 bases in between. The CDR3 DNA reads TGTGCCAGCAGTGTACAGACCAGTGAAGCTTTCTTT. It yields the protein CASSVQTSEAFF.

The sample holds many counts of this clonotype. The rearrangement joins TRBV6-1 to TRBJ2-7; unclear D gene. V was cut by 4 bases and J by 3 bases, with 19 bases left in between. This CDR3 is 16 amino acids long. CDR1 is MNHNS and CDR2 is SASEGT in the germline V gene. CDR3 nucleotide sequence: TGTGCCAGCAGTGCCCACTGGGAAGGCACCCTCTACGAGCAGTACTTC. This gives the protein CASSAHWEGTLYEQYF.

This clonotype was observed many times. This chain connects TRBV9 to TRBJ2-7; TRBD1 aligns across 7 bases. CDR1 SGDLS and CDR2 YYNGEE come from the germline V gene. This CDR3 region has 12 residues. The V and J ends lost 4 bases and 6 bases, in that order; junction bases with no gene match: 4. The CDR3 bases are TGTGCCAGCAGCCTGACAGGGCGCGAGCAGTACTTC. This encodes CASSLTGREQYF.

The sample holds many counts of this clonotype. The chain links TRBV4-3 to TRBJ2-7; 10 nucleotides line up with TRBD1. The CDR3 loop spans 16 amino acids. Germline CDR1 is LGHNA and CDR2 is YSLEER. After removal of 2 bases from V and 2 bases from J, the junction contained 6 bases not matched to a gene. The CDR3 loop is CASSQTTGTGAYEQYF. CDR3 DNA sequence: TGCGCCAGCAGCCAAACGACCGGGACAGGGGCCTACGAGCAGTACTTC.

This clonotype occurred many times. The V and J genes are TRBV29-1 and TRBJ1-5; possible D gene TRBD1, 6 bases. Germline lookup yields CDR1 SQVTM and CDR2 ANQGSEA. Trimming removed 4 bases at V and 6 bases at J, with 16 bases between. The CDR3 totals 14 residues. This chain's CDR3 is CSVAPETGGQPQHF. The CDR3 DNA reads TGCAGCGTTGCGCCCGAGACAGGTGGTCAGCCCCAGCATTTT.

There are many counts of this clonotype. V usage is TRBV24-1 and J usage is TRBJ2-3, with 9 positions matching TRBD1. The CDR3 extends over 16 amino acids. Germline CDR1 is KGHDR and CDR2 is SFDVKD. Trimming removed 3 bases from V and 4 bases from J; junction bases left unmatched: 7. The CDR3, as DNA: TGTGCCACCAGTGATCCCGGGACAGGGCCCGCAGATACGCAGTATTTT. Residues: CATSDPGTGPADTQYF.

The genes are TRBV27 and TRBJ2-3, with D unresolved. CDR1 and CDR2 from the germline V gene are MNHEY and SMNVEV (reference sequence). V lost 6 bases and J lost 0, with 13 bases in between. The CDR3 is 15 residues long. The CDR3 DNA follows: TGTGCCAGCAGGCTAGATAGTACTAGCACAGATACGCAGTATTTT. It specifies CASRLDSTSTDTQYF.

This clonotype has a count of ten or more. The gene calls are TRBV7-8 and TRBJ1-1; 7 bases align to TRBD1. This CDR3 contains 15 residues. The germline CDR1 and CDR2 sequences are SGHVS and FQNEAQ. With V trimmed by 7 bases and J by 4 bases, 12 bases remained unmatched. Written as DNA, the CDR3 is TGTGCCAGCACCAACAGAGGCAGGACAGGCACTGAAGCTTTCTTT. This translates into CASTNRGRTGTEAFF.

Note on this clonotype: Compared with germline, one end of the junction differs, possibly owing to a read error. This chain connects TRBV25-1 to TRBJ1-2, with D perhaps TRBD1 (5 bases). Germline CDR1 reads MGHDK; CDR2 reads SYGVNS. The CDR3 is 17 amino acids. CDR3 sequence (DNA): TGTGCCAGCAGTGAATATGGGGCAGGGTCGGGTGACTATGGCCACACCTTC. It yields the protein CASSEYGAGSGDYGHTF.

In this sample, this clonotype turned up a few times. With a much larger clone just one base away, this may be a read error. The CDR3 DNA follows: TGTGCCAGCAGCTCAGTGGGGTTGCGCTACAATGAGCAGTTCTTC. This codes for CASSSVGLRYNEQFF. The chain employs TRBV7-9 and TRBJ2-1; D remains ambiguous. Trimming cost V 4 bases and J 3 bases, with 13 bases left between them. Germline lookup yields CDR1 SEHNR and CDR2 FQNEAQ (reference sequence). This CDR3 contains 15 residues. The entire variable domain, with the rest obtained from reference TRBV7-9 and TRBJ2-1, is as follows: DTGVSQNPRHKITKRGQNVTFRCDPISEHNRLYWYRQTLGQGPEFLTYFQNEAQLEKSRLLSDRFSAERPKGSFSTLEIQRTEQGDSAMYLCASSSVGLRYNEQFFGPGTRLTVL.

This clonotype was detected ten times or more. This chain links TRBV20-1 with TRBJ2-1; 7 bases are shared with TRBD2. Losses at the gene ends were 3 bases for V and 0 bases for J; bases not matched to a gene: 5. The V gene's germline CDR1 is DFQATT and CDR2 SNEGSKA (reference sequence). The CDR3 consists of 15 residues. The CDR3 protein is CSASYSSGSYNEQFF. CDR3 bases: TGCAGTGCTAGTTACTCTAGCGGCTCCTACAATGAGCAGTTCTTC.

A few counts support this clonotype. The DNA of the CDR3 is TGTGCCAGCAGCCGTCCTGCCCTTGTTCTGAATCCAGGCACCTACAATGAGCAGTTCTTC. It translates to CASSRPALVLNPGTYNEQFF. J is TRBJ2-1 and V is TRBV7-3; D is uncertain. V was clipped by 5 bases and J by 2 bases, with 28 bases between them. The germline gives CDR1 SGHTA, CDR2 FQGTGA. The CDR3 runs 20 residues.

This clonotype was observed many times. V usage is TRBV6-1 and J usage is TRBJ1-2; D unclear. The V and J ends lost 2 bases and 4 bases respectively, with 8 bases between them. The CDR3 loop spans 13 amino acids. Germline V lookup: CDR1 MNHNS, CDR2 SASEGT. The CDR3 nucleotides are TGTGCCAGCAGTGAAATTGGCAGCTATGGCTACACCTTC. This sequence encodes CASSEIGSYGYTF.

For this clonotype: Since a much larger clone is just one base distant, this may be a read error. The chain employs TRBV11-2 and TRBJ1-1, with D maybe TRBD1 (5 bases). CDR1 and CDR2 from the germline V gene are SGHAT and FQNNGV. The CDR3 consists of 13 residues. For the CDR3, the DNA is TGTGCCAGCAGCTTAGAAAGGGGAGGTAGCGCTCTCTTT. Its protein product is CASSLERGGSALF.

Many counts were recorded for this clonotype. The chain links TRBV12-3 or TRBV12-4 to TRBJ1-1; 8 nucleotides line up with TRBD1. This CDR3 is built from 13 residues. The junction had 3 bases not matched to a gene; V was cut back by 6 bases and J by 3 bases. In nucleotides, the CDR3 is TGTGCCAGCAGCTTACAGGGGGACACTGAAGCTTTCTTT. Its translation is CASSLQGDTEAFF.

The chain employs TRBV24-1 and TRBJ1-4; D unclear. There are 15 residues in the CDR3. Germline V gives CDR1 KGHDR, CDR2 SFDVKD. V dropped 7 bases and J dropped 3 bases, with 14 bases sitting between them. The CDR3 DNA reads TGTGCCACCAGAAAAAAGGACGGCCCTAATGAAAAACTGTTTTTT. Encoded protein: CATRKKDGPNEKLFF.

This clonotype was recorded a few times. The CDR3 DNA reads as TGCAGTGCTAAAATTCTAGCGGGAGGGCCAAACGAGCAGTACTTC. Amino acid sequence: CSAKILAGGPNEQYF. The chain carries TRBV20-1 and TRBJ2-7; 12 bases match TRBD2. Losses at the gene ends were 4 bases for V and 5 bases for J; bases not matched to a gene: 9. CDR3 length equals 15 residues. Germline V gene data show CDR1 as DFQATT and CDR2 as SNEGSKA (reference sequence).

The rearrangement uses TRBV6-2 or TRBV6-3 and TRBJ2-1; 13 positions agree with TRBD2. Germline CDR1 and CDR2: MNHEY and SVGEGT. This CDR3 has 17 amino acids. Losses at the gene ends were 5 bases for V and 6 bases for J; bases not matched to a gene: 10. For the CDR3, the DNA is TGTGCCAGCAGTCGGACTAGCGGGAGATCGGCCCCCAATGAGCAGTTCTTC. As protein: CASSRTSGRSAPNEQFF.

This clonotype was counted many times. This sequence joins TRBV20-1 and TRBJ2-5, with a weak D call TRBD2 (6 bases). There are 15 residues in the CDR3. Germline V gene lookup returns CDR1 DFQATT and CDR2 SNEGSKA (reference sequence). The V end lost 3 bases, the J end lost 5 bases, and 19 bases lay between the germline ends. CDR3 amino acids: CSASLWGERSETQYF. DNA for the CDR3: TGCAGTGCTAGCCTCTGGGGGGAAAGGTCGGAGACCCAGTACTTC.

This clonotype showed up many times. V is TRBV9 and J is TRBJ2-3; D not resolved. Germline CDR1 and CDR2: SGDLS and YYNGEE. CDR3 length: 12 amino acids. Trimming removed 3 bases from V and 3 bases from J, with 5 bases in between. Written as DNA, the CDR3 is TGTGCCAGCAGCGGAGATACAGATACGCAGTATTTT. Its protein is CASSGDTDTQYF.

This clonotype came up many times. The chain combines TRBV6-1 with TRBJ1-5; 7 bases are a match to TRBD1. V dropped 4 bases and J dropped 4; count of bases not matched to a gene: 7. This CDR3 contains 15 residues. Per the germline V gene, CDR1 is MNHNS and CDR2 is SASEGT. The chain's CDR3 is CASSVSTGYNQPQHF. CDR3 DNA: TGTGCCAGCAGTGTCTCGACAGGGTATAATCAGCCCCAGCATTTT.

This clonotype has a handful of counts. This rearrangement joins TRBV29-1 to TRBJ2-1; D could derive from TRBD1 or TRBD2 (5 bases each). The CDR3 consists of 17 residues. Germline CDR1 is SQVTM and CDR2 is ANQGSEA. V lost 5 bases, J lost 0 bases, and 20 bases lay in between. The CDR3 nucleotides read TGCAGCGTTCGTACCGGGACCGACATCAGCTCCTACAATGAGCAGTTCTTC. It is translated as CSVRTGTDISSYNEQFF.